These 16 T cell receptor beta chains were all obtained from the same sample, sequenced in a study of OX40 agonist ivuxolimab in advanced cancers. The assay was immunoSEQ multiplex PCR, and TCRdb's table has in-frame clones only and misses some. The profile shows about 66,000 clones, approximately 86% of them singletons. The specimen was CD4+ or CD8+ T cells sorted from blood, collected in a trial of the OX40 agonist ivuxolimab. The receptors shown here come from an adult with an advanced solid tumor such as melanoma, head and neck, liver or kidney cancer.

The chain links TRBV7-8 to TRBJ2-5; D possibly corresponds to TRBD1 (6 bases). The V and J ends lost 4 bases and 2 bases respectively, with 11 bases between them. CDR1 is SGHVS and CDR2 is FQNEAQ in the germline V gene. The CDR3 contains 14 residues. DNA for the CDR3: TGTGCCAGCAGCTCAATGACAGGTCAAGAGACCCAGTACTTC. It translates to CASSSMTGQETQYF.

The gene calls are TRBV19 and TRBJ2-2; tentatively, D is TRBD1 (5 bases). The CDR3 spans 16 residues. V lost 5 bases to trimming and J lost 4 bases, with 17 bases between them. Germline CDR1 is LNHDA and CDR2 is SQIVND (reference sequence). CDR3 residues: CASSDWGRYVTGELFF. The CDR3, as DNA: TGTGCCAGTAGTGACTGGGGCCGGTACGTCACCGGGGAGCTGTTTTTT.

The J gene is TRBJ2-3, the V gene TRBV9, with D perhaps being TRBD1 or TRBD2 (5 bases each). Germline V gives CDR1 SGDLS, CDR2 YYNGEE. Trimming left V 4 bases short and J 0 bases short, with 18 bases between. CDR3 size: 17 residues. The CDR3 DNA follows: TGTGCCAGCAGCCCACATAAGGGAGAGGGGAGCACAGATACGCAGTATTTT. As protein: CASSPHKGEGSTDTQYF. Full variable domain (rest looked up from reference TRBV9 and TRBJ2-3): DSGVTQTPKHLITATGQRVTLRCSPRSGDLSVYWYQQSLDQGLQFLIQYYNGEERAKGNILERFSAQQFPDLHSELNLSSLELGDSALYFCASSPHKGEGSTDTQYFGPGTRLTVL.

The chain uses TRBV6-5 and TRBJ2-1, with unresolved D. The CDR3 has 13 residues. Germline CDR1 and CDR2: MNHEY and SVGAGI. Trimming removed 0 bases at V and 7 bases at J, with 7 bases between. In DNA, the CDR3 is TGTGCCAGCAGTTACTCGTGGCTGAATGAGCAGTTCTTC. Translated: CASSYSWLNEQFF.

With respect to this clone: The identical CDR3 is also encoded by other nucleotide sequences in the sample. The chain joins TRBV2 to TRBJ1-2; TRBD1 aligns across 8 bases. V was clipped by 3 bases and J by 8 bases; unmatched bases: 5. Germline V gene data show CDR1 as SNHLY and CDR2 as FYNNEI. This CDR3 contains 13 residues. CDR3: CASSDRGRDGYTF. The DNA of the CDR3 is TGTGCCAGCAGTGACAGGGGGCGCGACGGCTACACCTTC.

This sequence joins TRBV11-2 and TRBJ2-3, with 10 bases fitting TRBD2. Germline trimming cut 6 bases from V and 5 bases from J; bases unmatched to any gene: 5. Germline V lookup: CDR1 SGHAT, CDR2 FQNNGV. The CDR3 loop spans 14 amino acids. The CDR3 bases are TGTGCCAGCAGTCTAGCGGGGGTGGGAGATACGCAGTATTTT. Its translation is CASSLAGVGDTQYF.

This clone was counted once. This chain connects TRBV5-1 to TRBJ2-7; D may match TRBD1 or TRBD2 (6 bases each). V gave up 0 bases and J gave up 6 bases, with 16 bases separating them. CDR3 size: 15 residues. Looked up from germline, CDR1 is SGHRS and CDR2 is YFSETQ. The CDR3, as DNA: TGCGCCAGCAGCTTGGGAGTTTCGGGGGCGGGCGAGCAGTACTTC. Protein sequence: CASSLGVSGAGEQYF.

DNA for the CDR3: TGTGCCAGCAGCCCGGGACTAGCGGGAACCCACGAGCAGTACTTC. It encodes CASSPGLAGTHEQYF. The chain is built from TRBV2 and TRBJ2-7, with TRBD2 matching 13 bases. Per germline, CDR1 SNHLY and CDR2 FYNNEI. J gave up 5 bases and V 6 bases, and 7 bases lay outside the gene matches. CDR3 size: 15 residues.

This clone appeared once. V and J are TRBV2 and TRBJ2-3, with no clear D. Germline V gives CDR1 SNHLY, CDR2 FYNNEI. Between the trimmed V and J ends, which lost 0 bases and 2 bases, there was a span of 0 bases. This CDR3 is 12 amino acids long. The DNA of the CDR3 is TGTGCCAGCAGTGAAGCCACAGATACGCAGTATTTT. It translates to CASSEATDTQYF.

V and J are TRBV15 and TRBJ2-1; TRBD1 matches 10 bases. Germline assignment: CDR1 LNHNV and CDR2 YYDKDF (reference sequence). CDR3 length: 16 residues. V trimming: 3 bases; J trimming: 1 base; junction bases outside the gene matches: 3. DNA of the CDR3: TGTGCCACCAGCAGGAGGACAGGGGGGTCCTACAATGAGCAGTTCTTC. Protein: CATSRRTGGSYNEQFF.

V gene TRBV28 combines with J gene TRBJ1-5, with 7 bases lining up with TRBD1. Per the germline V gene, CDR1 is MDHEN and CDR2 is SYDVKM. V was clipped by 7 bases and J by 7 bases; unmatched bases: 13. The CDR3 runs to 15 residues. The CDR3 nucleotides read TGTGCCAGCAAACCGGGGACAGCGAGAAAACAGCCCCAGCATTTT. This gives the protein CASKPGTARKQPQHF.

V and J are TRBV10-1 and TRBJ2-5, with a possible D match to TRBD2 (6 bases). The J call may be incorrect, as the DNA end agrees better with TRBJ2-7. The CDR3 has 14 amino acids. Germline CDR1 is WNHNN and CDR2 is SYGVQD (reference sequence). The CDR3 region has the DNA TGCGCCAGCAGTGATAGCCGACTAGCCTACGAGCAGTACTTC. It codes for CASSDSRLAYEQYF.

Comments on this clone: This specimen includes other DNA sequences encoding the same CDR3. CDR3 residues: CASSLGGGTDTQYF. DNA of the CDR3: TGTGCCAGCAGCTTAGGGGGGGGCACAGATACGCAGTATTTT. This sequence joins TRBV11-2 and TRBJ2-3; possibly TRBD2 for D (6 bases). The CDR3 has 14 amino acids. The V end lost 1 base, the J end lost 1 base, and 6 bases lay between the germline ends. CDR1 SGHAT and CDR2 FQNNGV come from the germline V gene.

With regard to this clone: A junction end diverges from the germline sequence, so it may reflect a read error. V gene TRBV7-7 combines with J gene TRBJ2-5; 9 bases map to TRBD1. This CDR3 spans 13 amino acids. CDR1 is SSHAT, CDR2 FNYEAQ, per germline (reference sequence). CDR3 sequence (DNA): TGTGCTAGCAGCCGGGACAGGGACGAGACCCAGTACTTC. Its translation is CASSRDRDETQYF.

The chain has TRBV19 and TRBJ2-6, with 7 bases aligning to TRBD2. V lost 0 bases to trimming and J lost 0 bases; unmatched junction nucleotides: 8. Per germline, CDR1 LNHDA and CDR2 SQIVND (reference sequence). The CDR3 runs 19 residues. In DNA form, the CDR3 reads TGTGCCAGTAGTATAGATGGGGCAGGGAGGGACTCTGGGGCCAACGTCCTGACTTTC. Its translation is CASSIDGAGRDSGANVLTF. Full variable domain (rest looked up from reference TRBV19 and TRBJ2-6): DGGITQSPKYLFRKEGQNVTLSCEQNLNHDAMYWYRQDPGQGLRLIYYSQIVNDFQKGDIAEGYSVSREKKESFPLTVTSAQKNPTAFYLCASSIDGAGRDSGANVLTFGAGSRLTVL.

The genes are TRBV10-2 and TRBJ2-3; D remains ambiguous. CDR1 and CDR2 from the germline V gene are WSHSY and SAAADI. V lost 6 bases and J 2 bases, leaving 6 bases between the germline ends. The CDR3 has 12 amino acids. The CDR3 is CASSPYTDTQYF. The CDR3 nucleotides are TGCGCCAGCAGCCCTTACACAGATACGCAGTATTTT.